The 25 T cell receptor beta chains below all came from one sample that was sequenced in a study of T cell responses to AZD1222 COVID-19 vaccine. Clones were read by immunoSEQ multiplex PCR, and TCRdb kept only the in-frame ones, dropping some. The sample holds about 140,000 clones, 92% seen once. The sample here was peripheral blood, taken 28 days after the second AZD1222 dose. The source of these receptors is an adult who received the AZD1222 COVID-19 vaccine.

The chain joins TRBV9 to TRBJ2-1, with D maybe TRBD2 (6 bases). V lost 0 bases and J lost 5, with 15 bases in between. CDR3 length equals 16 residues. Germline CDR1 and CDR2: SGDLS and YYNGEE. The CDR3 sequence: CASSVGGWGGDNEQFF. The CDR3 bases are TGTGCCAGCAGCGTAGGGGGTTGGGGAGGCGACAATGAGCAGTTCTTC.

The chain couples TRBV6-5 to TRBJ2-7; 7 bases match TRBD1. V shed 5 bases, J shed 3 bases, and the junction held 7 bases outside the gene matches. The CDR3 is 14 residues long. The germline V gene has CDR1 MNHEY and CDR2 SVGAGI. CDR3 in DNA: TGTGCCAGCAGTAGAGACAGGGCCGACTACGAGCAGTACTTC. It encodes CASSRDRADYEQYF.

Comment on this clone: Other nucleotide sequences from this sample produce the same CDR3. This rearrangement joins TRBV5-1 to TRBJ2-2; D is uncertain. CDR1 and CDR2 from the germline V gene are SGHRS and YFSETQ. The germline V and J ends were trimmed by 7 bases and 5 bases, with 6 bases remaining between them. The CDR3 length is 11 residues. The CDR3 DNA reads as TGCGCCAGCGGCGAGACCGGGGAGCTGTTTTTT. It translates to CASGETGELFF. Combining the CDR3 with reference TRBV5-1 and TRBJ2-2 gives the whole variable domain KAGVTQTPRYLIKTRGQQVTLSCSPISGHRSVSWYQQTPGQGLQFLFEYFSETQRNKGNFPGRFSGRQFSNSRSEMNVSTLELGDSALYLCASGETGELFFGEGSRLTVL.

The CDR3 DNA sequence: TGTGCCATCAGTGAGTCCCTCCAGGGGTACTCTGGAAACACCATATATTTT. It specifies CAISESLQGYSGNTIYF. The chain links TRBV10-3 to TRBJ1-3; the D gene is possibly TRBD1 (6 bases). Deletions cut 0 bases from V and 0 bases from J, with 12 bases between. The CDR3 contains 17 residues. Germline CDR1 and CDR2: ENHRY and SYGVKD.

The V call is TRBV7-2, the J call TRBJ2-7; 9 bases map to TRBD2. The V gene's germline CDR1 is SGHTA and CDR2 FQGNSA. J lost 5 bases, V lost 1 base, and 9 bases had no gene match. This CDR3 contains 16 residues. CDR3 loop: CASSLDPIAGADEQYF. CDR3 sequence (DNA): TGTGCCAGCAGCTTAGACCCTATAGCGGGAGCGGACGAGCAGTACTTC.

V usage is TRBV10-3 and J usage is TRBJ2-5; D not certain. This CDR3 is 14 amino acids long. The germline V gene encodes CDR1 ENHRY and CDR2 SYGVKD. The V gene lost 1 base and the J gene lost 1 base, with 7 bases spanning the gap. The CDR3 loop reads CAISELSIQETQYF. In DNA, the CDR3 is TGTGCCATCAGTGAGTTGAGTATCCAAGAGACCCAGTACTTC.

The V call is TRBV5-4, the J call TRBJ1-6, with D perhaps matching TRBD1 (6 bases). Germline CDR1 reads SGHNT; CDR2 reads YYREEE (reference sequence). The CDR3 covers 19 residues. V lost 2 bases and J lost 4, with 22 bases in between. CDR3 in amino acids: CASSFNLRDTNRYNSPLHF. The CDR3 DNA follows: TGTGCCAGCAGCTTCAACCTTCGGGACACTAACCGTTATAATTCACCCCTCCACTTT.

The rearrangement uses TRBV12-1 and TRBJ2-7; the DNA was not compared with TRBD2, the D call given in the table. TRBV12-1 is deemed a pseudogene. CDR3 length equals 11 residues. Here the CDR3 DNA reads TGTGCCACCTGTCAGACTGGGGAGCAGTACTTC. It translates to CATCQTGEQYF.

This clone was observed a single time. The V call is TRBV7-6, the J call TRBJ2-5, with TRBD2 matching over 7 bases. Trimming removed 4 bases from V and 5 bases from J; junction bases left unmatched: 13. This CDR3 region has 16 residues. Germline V CDR1 and CDR2: SGHVS, FNYEAQ. CDR3 nucleotides: TGTGCCAGCAGCTCCCCGCTGGGGGGGACGGAGGAGACCCAGTACTTC. Protein product: CASSSPLGGTEETQYF. The whole variable domain, filled in from reference TRBV7-6 and TRBJ2-5, reads GAGVSQSPRYKVTKRGQDVALRCDPISGHVSLYWYRQALGQGPEFLTYFNYEAQQDKSGLPNDRFSAERPEGSISTLTIQRTEQRDSAMYRCASSSPLGGTEETQYFGPGTRLLVL.

The J gene is TRBJ2-3, the V gene TRBV5-1, with a possible D match to TRBD1 (5 bases). CDR1 and CDR2 from the germline V gene are SGHRS and YFSETQ. Trimming removed 3 bases at V and 3 bases at J, with 14 bases between. This CDR3 spans 15 amino acids. The CDR3 region is CASSSDGQLTDTQYF. In DNA, the CDR3 is TGCGCCAGCAGCTCAGACGGACAATTAACAGATACGCAGTATTTT.

The chain joins TRBV5-4 to TRBJ2-1; 8 nucleotides align to TRBD2. V was pared by 4 bases and J by 11 bases, with 14 bases of the junction left unmatched. The CDR3 covers 15 residues. Germline V gene data show CDR1 as SGHNT and CDR2 as YYREEE (reference sequence). The CDR3 spells CASSPGSSGGQKQFF. CDR3 sequence (DNA): TGTGCCAGCAGCCCGGGGTCCAGCGGGGGCCAAAAGCAGTTCTTC. Combining the CDR3 with reference TRBV5-4 and TRBJ2-1 gives the whole variable domain ETGVTQSPTHLIKTRGQQVTLRCSSQSGHNTVSWYQQALGQGPQFIFQYYREEENGRGNFPPRFSGLQFPNYSSELNVNALELDDSALYLCASSPGSSGGQKQFFGPGTRLTVL.

The genes are TRBV7-2 and TRBJ2-7, with 9 bases matching TRBD1. J was trimmed by 5 bases and V by 5 bases; bases with no gene match: 7. Germline V gene data show CDR1 as SGHTA and CDR2 as FQGNSA. The CDR3 is 14 amino acids. In DNA form, the CDR3 reads TGTGCCAGCAGCCGGCGGGACAGGGAGCACGAGCAGTACTTC. This encodes CASSRRDREHEQYF.

On this clone: The germline gene is not matched at one end of the junction; a read error may be the cause. V and J are TRBV28 and TRBJ2-1, with 13 nucleotides matching TRBD2. CDR3 length: 14 residues. Germline CDR1 reads MDHEN; CDR2 reads SYDVKM. CDR3 bases: TGTGCCAGCAGTACTCCGGGACTAGCGGGACCTACGCTCTTC. It specifies CASSTPGLAGPTLF.

This clone turned up a few times. This chain uses TRBV7-2 with TRBJ2-1; D perhaps matches TRBD1 (7 bases). The germline CDR1 and CDR2 sequences are SGHTA and FQGNSA. CDR3 length: 16 residues. Trimming cost V 4 bases and J 2 bases, with 15 bases left between them. Here the CDR3 reads CASSSAGTAPYNEQFF. The CDR3 region has the DNA TGTGCCAGCAGCTCCGCGGGGACAGCGCCCTACAATGAGCAGTTCTTC. The full variable domain, with the rest looked up from reference TRBV7-2 and TRBJ2-1, is GAGVSQSPSNKVTEKGKDVELRCDPISGHTALYWYRQSLGQGLEFLIYFQGNSAPDKSGLPSDRFSAERTGGSVSTLTIQRTQQEDSAVYLCASSSAGTAPYNEQFFGPGTRLTVL.

The gene calls are TRBV3-1 (or the pseudogene TRBV3-2) and TRBJ1-2; no definite D call. Germline V gene sequence: CDR1 LGHDT, CDR2 YNNKEL (reference sequence). CDR3 length: 14 amino acids. Trimming pared 4 bases from V and 6 bases from J, leaving 15 bases between. The CDR3 DNA follows: TGTGCCAGCAGCCCCCTCGGAAGGATCAATGGCTACACCTTC. As protein: CASSPLGRINGYTF.

V gene TRBV7-2 combines with J gene TRBJ2-7; the match to TRBD2 covers 12 bases. Germline V gives CDR1 SGHTA, CDR2 FQGNSA. Germline trimming cut 6 bases from V and 2 bases from J; bases unmatched to any gene: 5. The CDR3 extends over 15 amino acids. The CDR3 here is CASRRTSGGPYEQYF. CDR3 DNA sequence: TGTGCCAGCAGGCGTACTAGCGGGGGGCCCTACGAGCAGTACTTC.

With respect to this clone: This sample also contains other DNA sequences that code for the same CDR3. V and J are TRBV6-5 and TRBJ1-1, with D perhaps TRBD1 (5 bases). Looked up from germline, CDR1 is MNHEY and CDR2 is SVGAGI. The V end lost 7 bases, the J end lost 6 bases, and 18 bases lay between the germline ends. This CDR3 spans 14 amino acids. Here the CDR3 DNA reads TGTGCCAGCAACCTAGGTGGATTAGGGGCTGAAGCTTTCTTT. It yields the protein CASNLGGLGAEAFF.

In DNA form, the CDR3 reads TGTGCCAGCAGCCTGAGCACAGATACGCAGTATTTT. Translated, it gives CASSLSTDTQYF. J is TRBJ2-3 and V is TRBV5-6, with D unresolved. V shed 4 bases and J shed 0 bases, with 3 bases lying between them. CDR3 length equals 12 residues. The germline CDR1 and CDR2 sequences are SGHDT and YYEEEE.

V gene TRBV29-1 combines with J gene TRBJ1-6; the D gene is possibly TRBD1 (6 bases). Per the germline V gene, CDR1 is SQVTM and CDR2 is ANQGSEA. With 8 bases removed from V and 8 bases from J, the gap between germline ends came to 19 bases. The CDR3 is 14 amino acids. CDR3 region: CSPTGFSGDSPLHF. DNA of the CDR3: TGCAGCCCTACAGGGTTTTCGGGCGATTCACCCCTCCACTTT.

The V and J genes are TRBV25-1 and TRBJ2-1; D uncertain. CDR1 is MGHDK and CDR2 is SYGVNS in the germline V gene. The CDR3 length is 14 residues. V was shortened by 2 bases and J by 9 bases, with 14 bases between the two germline ends. CDR3 residues: CASSEGVVVGEQFF. CDR3 DNA: TGTGCCAGCAGTGAAGGCGTCGTTGTAGGTGAGCAGTTCTTC.

The chain employs TRBV19 and TRBJ2-1; D not resolved. V lost 10 bases and J lost 0, with 7 bases in between. Germline V gives CDR1 LNHDA, CDR2 SQIVND (reference sequence). The CDR3 consists of 12 residues. The CDR3 reads CAISSSYNEQFF. For the CDR3, the DNA is TGTGCCATTTCTTCCTCCTACAATGAGCAGTTCTTC.

The chain couples TRBV25-1 to TRBJ1-2, with 7 bases identical to TRBD1. V lost 1 base to trimming and J lost 8 bases; unmatched junction nucleotides: 10. The germline gives CDR1 MGHDK, CDR2 SYGVNS. The CDR3 is 15 amino acids. The CDR3 region is CASSEWDSVSVGYTF. The CDR3 DNA reads as TGTGCCAGCAGTGAATGGGACAGCGTCTCGGTCGGCTACACCTTC.

This chain links TRBV5-4 with TRBJ2-6; D gene unclear. The germline V gene encodes CDR1 SGHNT and CDR2 YYREEE (reference sequence). The CDR3 contains 14 residues. V was shortened by 4 bases and J by 3 bases, with 8 bases between the two germline ends. CDR3 amino acids: CASSPLIGANVLTF. The DNA of the CDR3 is TGTGCCAGCAGCCCCTTGATTGGGGCCAACGTCCTGACTTTC.

V gene TRBV29-1 combines with J gene TRBJ2-7; 11 nucleotides match TRBD2. J was trimmed by 2 bases and V by 5 bases; bases with no gene match: 8. Germline V gives CDR1 SQVTM, CDR2 ANQGSEA. There are 15 residues in the CDR3. CDR3 nucleotides: TGCAGCGTTACTTCGACTAGCGGGGCTACCTACGAGCAGTACTTC. As protein: CSVTSTSGATYEQYF.

V is TRBV19 and J is TRBJ2-3; 10 bases fit TRBD2. J lost 2 bases, V lost 4 bases, and 12 bases had no gene match. CDR1 LNHDA and CDR2 SQIVND come from the germline V gene (reference sequence). This CDR3 spans 18 amino acids. The CDR3 DNA reads as TGTGCCAGTAGTACCATCCGGCTAGCGGGAGTTCTCACAGATACGCAGTATTTT. This translates into CASSTIRLAGVLTDTQYF.